The sequence of this T cell receptor beta chain was determined in a study of CD8 T cells in ankylosing spondylitis. The table lists this clonotype with many counts. Trimming left V 1 base short and J 1 base short, with 15 bases between. The germline V gene has CDR1 DFQATT and CDR2 SNEGSKA (reference sequence). This CDR3 region has 16 residues. Making the TCR beta libraries involved quantitative 5'-RACE with molecular barcodes. In TCRdb, the 5' RACE reads were re-called with MiXCR into one record per CDR3 protein. The sample has about 140,000 distinct CDR3 sequences; roughly 8.3% are singletons. Sequenced: synovial fluid, either unsorted or a sorted T cell fraction (not recorded which). The receptor was derived from a male donor with ankylosing spondylitis. The chain employs TRBV20-1 and TRBJ2-3; weak D call: TRBD2 (6 bases). The CDR3 nucleotides read TGCAGTGCTAGAGCATCCGGGACTCGTCGCACAGATACGCAGTATTTT. Its protein is CSARASGTRRTDTQYF.